This T cell receptor (beta chain) was found in a study of OX40 agonist ivuxolimab in advanced cancers. For the study at large: Having had anti-PD-1, anti-PD-L1 or anti-CTLA-4 therapy before was allowed, and roughly 40% had some. Study-level points and caveats: CD4+ and CD8+ blood T cells expanded clonally by week 6 at 0.1 to 3.0 mg/kg.

TCRdb keeps only in-frame clones here, not all; method: immunoSEQ multiplex PCR. Among tens of thousands of clones listed, 78% were seen once. V shed 4 bases, J shed 4 bases, and the junction held 10 bases outside the gene matches. Germline V CDR1 and CDR2: SGHNT, YYREEE (reference sequence). This CDR3 region has 18 residues. Remarks on this clone: Its antigen is unknown.

The sequenced sample was CD4+ or CD8+ T cells sorted from blood, obtained in a trial of the OX40 agonist ivuxolimab. The chain has TRBV5-4 and TRBJ2-2, with 13 bases that match TRBD2. The sequence was obtained from an adult with an advanced solid tumor such as melanoma, head and neck, liver or kidney cancer. CDR3 in DNA: TGTGCCAGCAGCCCCGTAGGACTAGCGGGAGTTGTCACCGGGGAGCTGTTTTTT. This sequence encodes CASSPVGLAGVVTGELFF. The whole variable domain, filled in from reference TRBV5-4 and TRBJ2-2, reads ETGVTQSPTHLIKTRGQQVTLRCSSQSGHNTVSWYQQALGQGPQFIFQYYREEENGRGNFPPRFSGLQFPNYSSELNVNALELDDSALYLCASSPVGLAGVVTGELFFGEGSRLTVL.